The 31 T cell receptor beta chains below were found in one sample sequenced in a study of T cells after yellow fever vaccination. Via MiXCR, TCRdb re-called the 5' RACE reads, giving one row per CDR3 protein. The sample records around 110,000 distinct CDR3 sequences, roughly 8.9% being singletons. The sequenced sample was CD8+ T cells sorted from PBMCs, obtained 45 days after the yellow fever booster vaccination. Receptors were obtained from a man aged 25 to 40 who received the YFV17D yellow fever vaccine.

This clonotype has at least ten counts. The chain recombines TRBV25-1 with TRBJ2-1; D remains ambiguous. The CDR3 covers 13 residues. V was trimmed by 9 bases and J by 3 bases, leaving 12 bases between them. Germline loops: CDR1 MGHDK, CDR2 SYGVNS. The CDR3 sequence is CASTDASYNEQFF. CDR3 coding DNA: TGTGCCAGTACAGATGCCAGCTACAATGAGCAGTTCTTC.

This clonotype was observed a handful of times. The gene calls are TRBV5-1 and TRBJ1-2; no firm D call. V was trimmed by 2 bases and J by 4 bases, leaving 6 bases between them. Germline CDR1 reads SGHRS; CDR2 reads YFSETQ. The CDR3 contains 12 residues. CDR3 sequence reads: CASSLEAYGYTF. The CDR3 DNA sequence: TGCGCCAGCAGCTTAGAAGCCTATGGCTACACCTTC.

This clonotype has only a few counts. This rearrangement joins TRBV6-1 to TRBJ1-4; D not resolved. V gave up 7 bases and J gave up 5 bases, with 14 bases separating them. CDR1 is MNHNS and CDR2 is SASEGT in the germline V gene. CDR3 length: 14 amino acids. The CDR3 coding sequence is TGTGCCAGCATAAGGAAACAGACAAATGAAAAACTGTTTTTT. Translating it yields CASIRKQTNEKLFF.

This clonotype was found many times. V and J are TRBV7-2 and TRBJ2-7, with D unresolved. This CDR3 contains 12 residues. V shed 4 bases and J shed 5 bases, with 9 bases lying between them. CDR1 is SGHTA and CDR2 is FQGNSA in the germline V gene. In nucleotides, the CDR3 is TGTGCCAGCAGCTATAGGGCCAACGAGCAGTACTTC. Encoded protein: CASSYRANEQYF.

The CDR3 is CASSETSGTPYNEQFF. For the CDR3, the DNA is TGTGCCAGCAGTGAAACAAGCGGGACCCCCTACAATGAGCAGTTCTTC. This chain uses TRBV25-1 with TRBJ2-1; 7 bases line up with TRBD2. Trimming cost V 2 bases and J 2 bases; bases outside gene matches: 6. The germline V gene has CDR1 MGHDK and CDR2 SYGVNS. This CDR3 region has 16 residues.

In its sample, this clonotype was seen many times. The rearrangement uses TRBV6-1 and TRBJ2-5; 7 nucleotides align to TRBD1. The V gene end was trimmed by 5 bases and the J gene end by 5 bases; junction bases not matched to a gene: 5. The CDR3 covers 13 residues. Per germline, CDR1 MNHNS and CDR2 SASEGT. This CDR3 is CASSPDRAETQYF. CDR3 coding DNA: TGTGCCAGCAGTCCCGACAGGGCCGAGACCCAGTACTTC.

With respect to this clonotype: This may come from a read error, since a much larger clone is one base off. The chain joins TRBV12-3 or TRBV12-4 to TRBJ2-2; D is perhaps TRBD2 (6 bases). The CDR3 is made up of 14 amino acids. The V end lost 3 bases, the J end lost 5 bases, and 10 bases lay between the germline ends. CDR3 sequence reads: CASSFLAVTGELFF. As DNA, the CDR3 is TGTGCCAGCAGTTTCTTAGCGGTTACCGGGGAGCTGTTTTTT.

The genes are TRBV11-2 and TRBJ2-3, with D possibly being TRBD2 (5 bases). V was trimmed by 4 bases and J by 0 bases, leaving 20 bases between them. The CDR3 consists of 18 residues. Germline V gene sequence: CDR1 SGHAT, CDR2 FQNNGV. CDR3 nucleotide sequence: TGTGCCAGCAGCTCACCCCCGATTAGCGCACAAAGCACAGATACGCAGTATTTT. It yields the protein CASSSPPISAQSTDTQYF.

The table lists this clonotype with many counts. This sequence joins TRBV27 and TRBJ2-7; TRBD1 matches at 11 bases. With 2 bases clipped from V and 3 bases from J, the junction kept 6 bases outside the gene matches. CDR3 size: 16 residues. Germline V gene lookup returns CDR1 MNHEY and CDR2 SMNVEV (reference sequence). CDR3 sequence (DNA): TGTGCCAGCAGTTTAAGGCCGGGACAGGGGGTCTACGAGCAGTACTTC. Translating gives CASSLRPGQGVYEQYF.

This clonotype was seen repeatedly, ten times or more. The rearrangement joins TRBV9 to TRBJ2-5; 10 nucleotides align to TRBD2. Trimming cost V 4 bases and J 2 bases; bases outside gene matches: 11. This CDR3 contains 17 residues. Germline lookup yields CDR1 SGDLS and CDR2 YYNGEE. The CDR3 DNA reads TGTGCCAGCAGCCCTCGGACTAGCGGAGCGGATCAAGAGACCCAGTACTTC. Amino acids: CASSPRTSGADQETQYF.

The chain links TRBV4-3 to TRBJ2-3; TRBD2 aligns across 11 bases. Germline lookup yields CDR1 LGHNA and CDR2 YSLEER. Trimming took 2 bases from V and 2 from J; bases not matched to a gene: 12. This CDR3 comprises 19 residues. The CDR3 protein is CASSQSTFGTSGYTDTQYF. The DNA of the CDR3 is TGCGCCAGCAGCCAATCCACCTTCGGGACTAGCGGCTACACAGATACGCAGTATTTT.

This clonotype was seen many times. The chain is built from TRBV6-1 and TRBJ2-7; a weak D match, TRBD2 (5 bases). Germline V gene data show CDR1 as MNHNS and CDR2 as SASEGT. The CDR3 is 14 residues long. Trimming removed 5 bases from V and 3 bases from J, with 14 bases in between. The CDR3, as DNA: TGTGCCAGCAGTCGTCTAGCTGCGAACTACGAGCAGTACTTC. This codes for CASSRLAANYEQYF.

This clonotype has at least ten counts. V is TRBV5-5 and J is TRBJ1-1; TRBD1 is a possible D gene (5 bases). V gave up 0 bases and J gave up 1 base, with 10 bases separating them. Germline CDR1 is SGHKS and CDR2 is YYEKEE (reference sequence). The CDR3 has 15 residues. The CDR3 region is CASSLGWGGNTEAFF. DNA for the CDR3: TGTGCCAGCAGCTTGGGCTGGGGGGGGAACACTGAAGCTTTCTTT.

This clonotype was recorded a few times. DNA for the CDR3: TGTGCCAGCAGTACCCCGGTCCGAGGGGAGATTGCTGGAAACACCATATATTTT. It encodes CASSTPVRGEIAGNTIYF. This chain uses TRBV11-1 with TRBJ1-3; possibly TRBD1 for D (5 bases). The CDR3 is made up of 18 amino acids. Trimming took 6 bases from V and 2 from J, leaving 23 bases between them. Per germline, CDR1 SGHAT and CDR2 FQDESV (reference sequence).

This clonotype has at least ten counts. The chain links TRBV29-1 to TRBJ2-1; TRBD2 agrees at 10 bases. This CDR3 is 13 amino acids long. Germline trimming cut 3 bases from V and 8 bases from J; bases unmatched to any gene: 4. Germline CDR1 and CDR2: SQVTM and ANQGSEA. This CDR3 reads CSVDLAGAYEQFF. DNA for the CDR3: TGCAGCGTTGACCTAGCGGGAGCATATGAGCAGTTCTTC.

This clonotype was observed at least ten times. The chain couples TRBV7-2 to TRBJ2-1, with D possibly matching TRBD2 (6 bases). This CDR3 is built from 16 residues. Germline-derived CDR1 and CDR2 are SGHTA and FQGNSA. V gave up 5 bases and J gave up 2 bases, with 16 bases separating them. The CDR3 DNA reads TGTGCCAGCAGCCAAAGGGCGGGATATACCTACAATGAGCAGTTCTTC. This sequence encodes CASSQRAGYTYNEQFF.

In DNA form, the CDR3 reads TGTGCCAGTAGTATGTATGGGGACAGCTACGAGCAGTACTTC. It translates to CASSMYGDSYEQYF. The V call is TRBV19, the J call TRBJ2-7; 7 bases match TRBD1. Germline V lookup: CDR1 LNHDA, CDR2 SQIVND (reference sequence). This CDR3 has 14 residues. J was trimmed by 3 bases and V by 3 bases; bases with no gene match: 5. Complete variable domain (other parts from reference TRBV19 and TRBJ2-7): DGGITQSPKYLFRKEGQNVTLSCEQNLNHDAMYWYRQDPGQGLRLIYYSQIVNDFQKGDIAEGYSVSREKKESFPLTVTSAQKNPTAFYLCASSMYGDSYEQYFGPGTRLTVT.

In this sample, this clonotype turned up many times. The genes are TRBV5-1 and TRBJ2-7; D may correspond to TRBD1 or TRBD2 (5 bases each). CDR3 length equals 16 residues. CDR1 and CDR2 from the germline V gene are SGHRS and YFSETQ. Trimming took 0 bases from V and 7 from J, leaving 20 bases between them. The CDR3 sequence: CASSLAARDPPDEQYF. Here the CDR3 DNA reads TGCGCCAGCAGCTTGGCCGCACGGGACCCCCCAGATGAGCAGTACTTC. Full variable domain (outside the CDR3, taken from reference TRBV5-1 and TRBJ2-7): KAGVTQTPRYLIKTRGQQVTLSCSPISGHRSVSWYQQTPGQGLQFLFEYFSETQRNKGNFPGRFSGRQFSNSRSEMNVSTLELGDSALYLCASSLAARDPPDEQYFGPGTRLTVT.

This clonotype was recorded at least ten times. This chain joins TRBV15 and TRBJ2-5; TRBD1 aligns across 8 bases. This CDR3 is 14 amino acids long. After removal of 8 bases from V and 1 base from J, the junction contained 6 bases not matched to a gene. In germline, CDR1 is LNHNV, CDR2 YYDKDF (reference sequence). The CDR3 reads CATGQGQGQETQYF. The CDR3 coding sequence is TGTGCCACCGGCCAAGGACAGGGCCAAGAGACCCAGTACTTC.

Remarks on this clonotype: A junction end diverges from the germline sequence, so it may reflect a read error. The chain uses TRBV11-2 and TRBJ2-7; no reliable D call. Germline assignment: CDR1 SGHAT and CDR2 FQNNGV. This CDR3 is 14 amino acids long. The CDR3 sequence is CASRFAPLAYEQYF. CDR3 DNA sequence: TGTGCCAGCCGCTTCGCTCCCCTAGCCTACGAGCAGTACTTC.

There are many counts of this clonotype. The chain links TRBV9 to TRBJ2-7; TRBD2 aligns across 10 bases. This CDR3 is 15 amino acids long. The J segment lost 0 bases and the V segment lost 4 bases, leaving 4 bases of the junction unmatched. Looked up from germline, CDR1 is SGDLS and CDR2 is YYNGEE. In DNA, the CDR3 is TGTGCCAGCAGCATCGGACTAGCGGCCTCCTACGAGCAGTACTTC. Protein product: CASSIGLAASYEQYF.

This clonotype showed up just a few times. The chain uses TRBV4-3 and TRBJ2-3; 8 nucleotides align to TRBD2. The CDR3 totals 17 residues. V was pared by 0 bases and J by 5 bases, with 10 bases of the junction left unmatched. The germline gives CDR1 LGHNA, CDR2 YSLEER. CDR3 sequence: CASSQDRIGRARDTQYF. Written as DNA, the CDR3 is TGCGCCAGCAGCCAAGATCGGATCGGGAGGGCCAGAGATACGCAGTATTTT.

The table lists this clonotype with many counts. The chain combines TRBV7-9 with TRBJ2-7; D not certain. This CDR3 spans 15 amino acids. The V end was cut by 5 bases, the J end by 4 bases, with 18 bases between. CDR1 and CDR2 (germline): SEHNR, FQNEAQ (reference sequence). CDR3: CASSPERGSLYEQYF. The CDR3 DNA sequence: TGTGCCAGCAGCCCCGAGCGCGGTAGCCTTTACGAGCAGTACTTC.

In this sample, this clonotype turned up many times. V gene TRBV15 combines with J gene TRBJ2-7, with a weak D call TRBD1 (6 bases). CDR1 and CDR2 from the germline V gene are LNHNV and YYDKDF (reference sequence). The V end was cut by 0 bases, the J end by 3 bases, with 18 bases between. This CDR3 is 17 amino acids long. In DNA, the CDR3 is TGTGCCACCAGCAGAGACCGGGACACCTATACTGACTACGAGCAGTACTTC. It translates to CATSRDRDTYTDYEQYF.

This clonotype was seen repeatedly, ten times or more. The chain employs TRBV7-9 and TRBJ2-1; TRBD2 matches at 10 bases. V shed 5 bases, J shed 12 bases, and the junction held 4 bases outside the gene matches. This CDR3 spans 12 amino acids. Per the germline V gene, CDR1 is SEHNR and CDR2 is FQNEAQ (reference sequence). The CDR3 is CASSLLAGMQFF. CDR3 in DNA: TGTGCCAGCAGCCTACTAGCGGGGATGCAGTTCTTC.

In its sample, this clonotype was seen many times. The CDR3 DNA is TGTGCCAGCAGAGGGGGATTCTTGGGGGGCTACACCTTC. Protein: CASRGGFLGGYTF. The V call is TRBV12-3 or TRBV12-4, the J call TRBJ1-2, with D possibly TRBD1 on 6 matching bases. The CDR3 is 13 residues long. Trimming removed 6 bases at V and 8 bases at J, with 16 bases between.

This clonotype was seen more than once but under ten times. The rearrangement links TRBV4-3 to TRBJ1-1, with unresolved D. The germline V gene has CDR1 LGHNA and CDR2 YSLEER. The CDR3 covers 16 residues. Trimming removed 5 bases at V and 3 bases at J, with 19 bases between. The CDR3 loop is CASSYSSLQRHTEAFF. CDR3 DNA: TGCGCCAGCAGCTACAGTTCCCTCCAGCGCCACACTGAAGCTTTCTTT.

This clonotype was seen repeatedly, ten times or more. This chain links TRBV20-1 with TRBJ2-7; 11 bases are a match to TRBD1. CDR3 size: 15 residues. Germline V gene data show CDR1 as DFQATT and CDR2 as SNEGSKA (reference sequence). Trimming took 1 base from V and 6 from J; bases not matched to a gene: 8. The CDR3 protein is CSARGLGQGAAEQYF. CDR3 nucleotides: TGCAGTGCTAGAGGCCTCGGACAGGGGGCAGCCGAGCAGTACTTC.

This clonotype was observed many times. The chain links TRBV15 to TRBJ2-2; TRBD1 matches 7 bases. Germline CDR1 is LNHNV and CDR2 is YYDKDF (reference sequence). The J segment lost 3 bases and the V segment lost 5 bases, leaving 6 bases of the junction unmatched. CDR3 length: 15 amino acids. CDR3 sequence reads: CATSQNDRDTGELFF. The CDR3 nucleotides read TGTGCCACCAGCCAAAATGACAGGGACACCGGGGAGCTGTTTTTT.

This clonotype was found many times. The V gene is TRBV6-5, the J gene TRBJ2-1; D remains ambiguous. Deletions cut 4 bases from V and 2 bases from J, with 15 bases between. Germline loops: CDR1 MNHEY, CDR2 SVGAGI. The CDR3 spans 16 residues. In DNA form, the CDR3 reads TGTGCCAGCAGTTTCCGACGGCAACTTACCTACAATGAGCAGTTCTTC. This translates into CASSFRRQLTYNEQFF.

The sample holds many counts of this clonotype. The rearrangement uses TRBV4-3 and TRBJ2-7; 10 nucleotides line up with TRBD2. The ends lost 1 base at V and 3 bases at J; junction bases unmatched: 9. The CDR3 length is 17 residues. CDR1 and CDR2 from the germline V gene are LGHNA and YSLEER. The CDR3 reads CASSQGSAGGGNYEQYF. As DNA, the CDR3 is TGCGCCAGCAGCCAAGGTTCAGCGGGAGGGGGGAACTACGAGCAGTACTTC.